The rows below give T cell receptor beta chains drawn from one sample of a study of blood T cell repertoires in COVID-19. Here immunoSEQ multiplex PCR was the method, and the copy in TCRdb shows in-frame clones only, minus some. The profile covers around 200,000 clones, with roughly 73% appearing a single time and approximately 3% taken by the ten largest. The sequenced sample was peripheral blood. The receptor set was obtained from a woman aged 80 or older with active or convalescent COVID-19. The CDR3 runs from the conserved cysteine through the conserved F or W. D genes are given only for firm matches. Only part of the rows carry a size: once, few, many, or a class if the clone is expanded.

j_gene | abundance | d_gene | v_gene | CDR3nt | CDR3aa
TRBJ1-4 | . | TRBD1 | TRBV28 | TGTGCCAGCAGTTTTTTATTTGGCCCCAGGGGGCCGGGTAATGAAAAACTGTTTTTT | CASSFLFGPRGPGNEKLFF
TRBJ2-1 | . | TRBD1 | TRBV10-3 | TGTGCCATCAGCCGGACAGGGGATAATGAGCAGTTCTTC | CAISRTGDNEQFF
TRBJ2-5 | once | . | TRBV2 | TGTGCCAGCGGGAGGGGGATAGAGACCCAGTACTTC | CASGRGIETQYF
TRBJ2-7 | . | TRBD2 | TRBV2 | TGTGCCAGCAGGCGACTAGCGGGGGCCTCCTCCTACGAGCAGTACTTC | CASRRLAGASSYEQYF
TRBJ2-7 | . | TRBD1 | TRBV28 | TGTGCCAGCAGTTCTATCGGGACAGGGTCCTACGAGCAGTACTTC | CASSSIGTGSYEQYF
TRBJ2-5 | . | TRBD2 | TRBV28 | TGTGCCAGCAGTAGCGGGGGGCTCAGGACCCAAGAGACCCAGTACTTC | CASSSGGLRTQETQYF
TRBJ1-5 | . | . | TRBV3-1/TRBV3-2 | TGTGCCAGCAGCCCAAGGTCGGGAACAAGAATAGATAGCAATCAGCCCCAGCATTTT | CASSPRSGTRIDSNQPQHF
TRBJ1-2 | . | TRBD1 | TRBV27 | TGTGCCAGCAGTTACCGACAGGGGGCAAGTGGCTACACCTTC | CASSYRQGASGYTF
TRBJ2-7 | . | . | TRBV5-1 | TGCGCCAGCAGCTTGGTTGGGCGGGAACTTGGCGACGAGCAGTACTTC | CASSLVGRELGDEQYF
TRBJ1-1 | . | TRBD1 | TRBV18 | TGTGCCAGCTCACCAAAGGGACAGTTGAACACTGAAGCTTTCTTT | CASSPKGQLNTEAFF
TRBJ1-3 | . | TRBD1 | TRBV28 | TGTGCCAGCAGCTCCGGGACAGGGAATGGAAACACCATATATTTT | CASSSGTGNGNTIYF
TRBJ2-2 | few | . | TRBV7-7 | TGTGCTAGCAGCTTAGGATTTCGGTCTGGGGAGCTGTTTTTT | CASSLGFRSGELFF
TRBJ1-3 | . | . | TRBV15 | TGTGCCACCAGCAGAGATTTTACGGGGGCTGGAAACACCATATATTTT | CATSRDFTGAGNTIYF
TRBJ2-5 | . | TRBD1 | TRBV10-1 | TGCGCCAGCAGCCCCGGGACAGGACAAGAGACCCAGTACTTC | CASSPGTGQETQYF
TRBJ2-1 | . | TRBD2 | TRBV9 | TGTGCCAGCGGGGGGGACCCCAGCTCCTACAATGAGCAGTTCTTC | CASGGDPSSYNEQFF
TRBJ2-7 | . | . | TRBV2 | TGTGCCAGCAGTGAACCCCGGGACACCTCCTACGAGCAGTACTTC | CASSEPRDTSYEQYF
TRBJ1-2 | . | . | TRBV7-2 | TGTGCCAGCAGAGCGAACTATGGCTACACCTTC | CASRANYGYTF
TRBJ1-1 | once | TRBD1 | TRBV19 | TGTGCCAGTAGTAGGAGGGACAGCCTCCCCGCCACTGAAGCTTTCTTT | CASSRRDSLPATEAFF
TRBJ1-2 | . | . | TRBV6-5 | TGTGCCAGCAGTTACTCGATGCAGGGGAACTATGGCTACACCTTC | CASSYSMQGNYGYTF
TRBJ2-7 | once | TRBD1 | TRBV27 | TGTGCCAGCAGTGTGGGACAGGGTGCCGAGCAGTACTTC | CASSVGQGAEQYF
TRBJ2-1 | . | . | TRBV5-1 | TGCGCCAGCTCTTGGCAGGGATCCCGCTCCTACAATGAGCAGTTCTTC | CASSWQGSRSYNEQFF
TRBJ2-5 | . | TRBD2 | TRBV28 | TGTGCCAGCAGTCCCCAACTAGCGGGGGGTTTGGAGACCCAGTACTTC | CASSPQLAGGLETQYF
TRBJ2-7 | . | . | TRBV4-2 | TGTGCCAGCAGCCACGGACAGCCTCCCTACGAGCAGTACTTC | CASSHGQPPYEQYF
TRBJ1-4 | . | . | TRBV4-3 | TGCGCCAGCAGCCAAGTGAGGGATTTCTCCCAAAGTGCAACTAATGAAAAACTGTTTTTT | CASSQVRDFSQSATNEKLFF
TRBJ1-2 | . | . | TRBV10-3 | TGTGCCATCAATAGACAGGCCCATGGCTACACCTTC | CAINRQAHGYTF
TRBJ1-1 | . | . | TRBV19 | TGTGCCAGTAGTATAGATCGGGGGGGGGCACCTGAAGCTTTCTTT | CASSIDRGGAPEAFF
TRBJ1-3 | . | . | TRBV25-1 | TGTGCCAGCCGCCGCGGGTGGGGGCTTGGAGGAAACACCATATATTTT | CASRRGWGLGGNTIYF
TRBJ2-7 | . | TRBD1 | TRBV5-1 | TGCGCCAGCAGCCGGGACAGCTTGCGGAATCAGTACTTC | CASSRDSLRNQYF
TRBJ2-2 | . | . | TRBV3-1/TRBV3-2 | TGTGCCAGCAGCCAGGCTCTCTCGAGGCCCGCCGGGGAGCTGTTTTTT | CASSQALSRPAGELFF
TRBJ1-2 | . | . | TRBV27 | TGTGCCAGCAGTCGGGGTCTAAACTATGGCTACACCTTC | CASSRGLNYGYTF
TRBJ2-5 | . | . | TRBV29-1 | TGCAGCGTTGAAGAGATGCGGATACAAGAGACCCAGTACTTC | CSVEEMRIQETQYF
TRBJ2-4 | . | TRBD1 | TRBV7-8 | TGTGCGACCTCCGCCGGGCCGGGACAGGTAGCCAAAAACATTCAGTACTTC | CATSAGPGQVAKNIQYF
TRBJ1-5 | . | TRBD1 | TRBV5-1 | TGCGCCAGCAGCTTGGAGACAGGGGCTCAGCCCCAGCATTTT | CASSLETGAQPQHF
TRBJ2-7 | . | . | TRBV10-1 | TGCGCCAGCAGTGAGTATCCTCAGGGGAAAAACGAGCAGTACTTC | CASSEYPQGKNEQYF
TRBJ1-2 | . | . | TRBV20-1 | TGCAGTGCTAGTAGGGGAAATGACTATGGCTACACCTTC | CSASRGNDYGYTF
TRBJ1-2 | . | . | TRBV6-5 | TGTGCCAGCAGTTATCGGACGAGACAGTCTGGCTACACCTTC | CASSYRTRQSGYTF
TRBJ1-5 | . | . | TRBV10-3 | TGTGCCATCAGTGAGTCCCAAAATCAGCCCCAGCATTTT | CAISESQNQPQHF
TRBJ1-2 | . | . | TRBV7-2 | TGTGCCAGCAGCATCCATATAAGAGTTTCCTATGGCTACACCTTC | CASSIHIRVSYGYTF
TRBJ2-2 | . | . | TRBV4-3 | TGCGCCAGCAGCCAAGATAGAGCGACAGCCCACACCGGGGAGCTGTTTTTT | CASSQDRATAHTGELFF
TRBJ2-1 | few | . | TRBV4-1 | TGCGCCAGCAGCCAAGAGGGCGGGTTGTATGAGCAGTTCTTC | CASSQEGGLYEQFF
TRBJ2-7 | . | TRBD2 | TRBV7-2 | TGTGCCAGCAGCTATTCCGGGACTAGCGGGGCCGCCTACGAGCAGTACTTC | CASSYSGTSGAAYEQYF
TRBJ1-6 | . | TRBD1 | TRBV7-2 | TGTGCCAGCAGTTCATCCTCGACAGGGGGGTATAATTCACCCCTCCACTTT | CASSSSSTGGYNSPLHF
TRBJ1-5 | once | . | TRBV10-3 | TGTGCCATCAGGGACCCGGGAAGCAATCAGCCCCAGCATTTT | CAIRDPGSNQPQHF
TRBJ2-3 | . | TRBD2 | TRBV7-9 | TGTGCCAGCAGCTTAGGCCTAGCGGGGGGGCACTATAGCACAGATACGCAGTATTTT | CASSLGLAGGHYSTDTQYF
TRBJ1-2 | . | . | TRBV10-3 | TGTGCCATCAACGGGGTCGGGGGCTACACCTTC | CAINGVGGYTF
TRBJ2-1 | once | . | TRBV7-2 | TGTGCCAGCAGCTTAGGGAGCCCCAATGAGCAGTTCTTC | CASSLGSPNEQFF
TRBJ2-7 | once | . | TRBV7-9 | TGTGCCAGCAGCTTTGCGACAGGCTACGAGCAGTACTTC | CASSFATGYEQYF
TRBJ2-5 | . | . | TRBV28 | TGTGCCAGCAGTCCCACCAGGGTAGGGACCCAGTACTTC | CASSPTRVGTQYF
TRBJ2-2 | . | TRBD1 | TRBV28 | TGTGCCAGCAGCTCGGACAGGGAGAACACCGGGGAGCTGTTTTTT | CASSSDRENTGELFF
TRBJ1-1 | . | TRBD1 | TRBV29-1 | TGCAGCGCCCGGACAGGGCTTTCGAACACTGAAGCTTTCTTT | CSARTGLSNTEAFF